Listed below are T cell receptor beta chains from one sample, sequenced in a study of control samples from healthy donors and cancer patients. The repertoire was sequenced with immunoSEQ multiplex PCR; TCRdb's copy has only in-frame clones and lacks some. The sample holds 110,000 to 150,000 clones, roughly nine tenths seen once. Sequenced input: blood. The receptors shown here come from a man in his late teens or twenties in good health. Both conserved end residues are part of each CDR3. D genes are given only for firm matches. Clone size is shown for a subset of rows, as once, few, many or a class of expanded clone.

clone size	J gene	D gene	V gene	CDR3 protein	CDR3 DNA
.	TRBJ1-2	.	TRBV7-5	CVRSLRADPRAHPNYGYTF	TGTGTCAGAAGCTTACGAGCCGATCCGCGGGCGCATCCTAACTATGGCTACACCTTC
.	TRBJ1-2	.	TRBV15	CATSRDIGDYGYTF	TGTGCCACCAGCAGAGATATTGGGGACTATGGCTACACCTTC
.	TRBJ2-7	.	TRBV4-1	CASSQGDGVRSSYEQYF	TGCGCCAGCAGCCAGGGGGATGGGGTGAGGAGCTCCTACGAGCAGTACTTC
.	TRBJ1-1	.	TRBV5-6	CASSGVGVREAFF	TGTGCCAGCAGTGGGGTGGGTGTTAGGGAAGCTTTCTTT
.	TRBJ1-2	.	TRBV5-1	CASSFRMGVEYGYTF	TGCGCCAGCAGCTTTAGGATGGGGGTAGAGTATGGCTACACCTTC
.	TRBJ1-2	TRBD1	TRBV5-1	CASSLASTGGYGYTF	TGCGCCAGCAGCTTGGCCTCTACAGGGGGTTATGGCTACACCTTC
.	TRBJ1-5	.	TRBV27	CARGRPGANQPQHF	TGTGCCAGGGGGCGGCCAGGTGCCAATCAGCCCCAGCATTTT
.	TRBJ1-2	.	TRBV6-5	CASSSPQGSYGYTF	TGTGCCAGCAGCTCACCTCAGGGGTCCTATGGCTACACCTTC
.	TRBJ1-1	.	TRBV6-1	CASSDVQPNTEAFF	TGTGCCAGCAGTGATGTTCAACCAAACACTGAAGCTTTCTTT
.	TRBJ2-3	.	TRBV12-1	CASSSGLARGTDTQYF	TGTGCCAGCAGCTCGGGACTAGCTCGTGGCACAGATACGCAGTATTTT
once	TRBJ1-2	.	TRBV2	CASSATVGALNYGYTF	TGTGCCAGCAGCGCCACTGTTGGAGCATTGAACTATGGCTACACCTTC
.	TRBJ1-5	.	TRBV6-6	CASSPSVEPQHF	TGTGCCAGCAGTCCTTCGGTGGAGCCCCAGCATTTT
.	TRBJ2-7	.	TRBV19	CASSASGYYEQYF	TGTGCCAGTAGTGCATCGGGGTACTACGAGCAGTACTTC
.	TRBJ2-1	.	TRBV13	CASSTRMAGNEQFF	TGTGCCAGCAGCACAAGAATGGCTGGCAATGAGCAGTTCTTC
.	TRBJ2-1	TRBD2	TRBV7-2	CASSPLAGGYNEQFF	TGTGCCAGCAGCCCCCTAGCGGGCGGATACAATGAGCAGTTCTTC
once	TRBJ2-3	.	TRBV2	CARGTSSTDTQYF	TGTGCCAGAGGGACGTCCAGCACAGATACGCAGTATTTT
.	TRBJ1-3	.	TRBV4-1	CASSLTRGPAGNTIYF	TGCGCCAGCAGCCTTACTAGGGGCCCGGCTGGAAACACCATATATTTT
.	TRBJ2-1	.	TRBV6-1	CASSERGLGRSEQFF	TGTGCCAGCAGTGAAAGGGGTCTAGGGCGTTCTGAGCAGTTCTTC
once	TRBJ2-7	.	TRBV2	CASSDRETYEQYF	TGTGCCAGCAGTGACAGGGAAACCTACGAGCAGTACTTC
few	TRBJ1-2	.	TRBV18	CASSPTPGTPNYGYTF	TGTGCCAGCTCACCAACACCCGGGACACCTAACTATGGCTACACCTTC
.	TRBJ1-6	TRBD1	TRBV7-2	CASSLVGGQGTKLNSPLHF	TGTGCCAGCAGCTTAGTAGGGGGACAGGGGACGAAGCTCAATTCACCCCTCCACTTT
.	TRBJ1-5	.	TRBV6-5	CASTPALSNQPQHF	TGTGCCAGCACCCCAGCACTTAGCAATCAGCCCCAGCATTTT
once	TRBJ2-1	TRBD2	TRBV19	CASSMVGLAGGHSSYNEQFF	TGTGCCAGTAGTATGGTGGGACTAGCGGGGGGGCACAGCTCCTACAATGAGCAGTTCTTC
.	TRBJ1-2	TRBD1	TRBV3-1/TRBV3-2	CASSPDRVYGYTF	TGTGCCAGCAGCCCTGACAGGGTATATGGCTACACCTTC
.	TRBJ1-6	TRBD1	TRBV6-5	CASKNQGAGNSPLHF	TGTGCCAGCAAAAACCAGGGGGCTGGTAATTCACCCCTCCACTTT
once	TRBJ1-5	.	TRBV29-1	CSVGTENQPQHF	TGCAGCGTTGGGACAGAGAATCAGCCCCAGCATTTT
.	TRBJ1-1	TRBD1	TRBV4-1	CASSQKQGANTEAFF	TGCGCCAGCAGCCAAAAACAGGGGGCGAATACTGAAGCTTTCTTT
.	TRBJ1-3	TRBD1	TRBV28	CASSPPPGQGKWGTGNTIYF	TGTGCCAGCAGTCCCCCCCCGGGACAGGGGAAGTGGGGGACTGGAAACACCATATATTTT
.	TRBJ1-1	.	TRBV7-2	CASSTGTRGTEAFF	TGTGCCAGCAGTACCGGGACCCGGGGCACTGAAGCTTTCTTT
once	TRBJ2-2	TRBD2	TRBV28	CASSPVYITSGGRTGELFF	TGTGCCAGCAGCCCCGTTTATATAACTAGCGGGGGGAGGACCGGGGAGCTGTTTTTT
.	TRBJ1-2	.	TRBV24-1	CATSDWNYGYTF	TGTGCCACCAGTGATTGGAACTATGGCTACACCTTC
.	TRBJ2-1	TRBD2	TRBV28	CASSLYSGGYNEQFF	TGTGCCAGCAGTTTATATAGCGGGGGGTACAATGAGCAGTTCTTC
.	TRBJ1-6	TRBD1	TRBV4-1	CASSQGTARGTSPLHF	TGCGCCAGCAGCCAAGGCACCGCCAGGGGGACTTCACCCCTCCACTTT
.	TRBJ1-4	TRBD1	TRBV4-1	CASRMNGQGYEKLFF	TGCGCCAGCAGAATGAATGGACAGGGCTATGAAAAACTGTTTTTT
.	TRBJ2-2	.	TRBV6-5	CASSYSSWPPGELFF	TGTGCCAGCAGTTACTCGTCCTGGCCACCCGGGGAGCTGTTTTTT
.	TRBJ1-4	TRBD1	TRBV28	CASKNYRGFDEKLFF	TGTGCCAGCAAGAATTACAGGGGATTCGACGAAAAACTGTTTTTT
few	TRBJ2-7	.	TRBV5-4	CASSLGQGGSSYEQYF	TGTGCCAGCAGCTTGGGGCAGGGAGGCTCATCCTACGAGCAGTACTTC
.	TRBJ1-5	.	TRBV3-1/TRBV3-2	CASGRGIHSNQPQHF	TGTGCCAGCGGTAGGGGGATACATAGCAATCAGCCCCAGCATTTT
.	TRBJ2-7	.	TRBV10-2	CASSEWGLFYEQYF	TGCGCCAGCAGTGAGTGGGGACTCTTTTACGAGCAGTACTTC
.	TRBJ1-1	TRBD1	TRBV4-3	CASSQTDRGPGNTEAFF	TGCGCCAGCAGCCAAACTGACAGGGGACCAGGGAACACTGAAGCTTTCTTT
.	TRBJ1-3	.	TRBV11-2	CASSLDSGAGNTIYF	TGTGCCAGCAGCTTAGATTCGGGAGCCGGAAACACCATATATTTT
.	TRBJ2-2	.	TRBV5-4	CASSLEGPDTGELFF	TGTGCCAGCAGCTTGGAAGGGCCAGACACCGGGGAGCTGTTTTTT
.	TRBJ2-1	.	TRBV4-3	CASSQEEGHFYNEQFF	TGCGCCAGCAGCCAAGAGGAGGGACATTTCTACAATGAGCAGTTCTTC
once	TRBJ2-5	.	TRBV6-1	CASSEAPRGPETQYF	TGTGCCAGCAGTGAAGCCCCGCGGGGTCCGGAGACCCAGTACTTC
.	TRBJ1-1	.	TRBV7-2	CASSAGLMNTEAFF	TGTGCCAGCAGCGCGGGACTGATGAACACTGAAGCTTTCTTT
.	TRBJ1-1	.	TRBV18	CASSSLVVGGLGNTEAFF	TGTGCCAGCTCCAGTCTCGTGGTAGGGGGACTAGGGAACACTGAAGCTTTCTTT
.	TRBJ1-1	.	TRBV11-2	CASSRGGRNTEAFF	TGTGCCAGCAGCCGTGGAGGACGGAACACTGAAGCTTTCTTT
.	TRBJ1-2	.	TRBV19	CASSIHGEFGSGYTF	TGTGCCAGTAGTATTCACGGGGAGTTCGGGTCTGGCTACACCTTC
.	TRBJ1-6	.	TRBV19	CASSMGGSYNSPLHF	TGTGCCAGTAGTATGGGTGGCTCCTATAATTCACCCCTCCACTTT
.	TRBJ1-2	.	TRBV19	CASSMSSIYGYTF	TGTGCCAGTAGTATGAGCAGTATTTATGGCTACACCTTC
.	TRBJ2-3	.	TRBV19	CASRWAYGSTDTQYF	TGTGCCAGTAGGTGGGCCTACGGTAGCACAGATACGCAGTATTTT
once	TRBJ1-2	.	TRBV19	CASSSQSRSSVYGYTF	TGTGCCAGTAGTAGCCAATCACGGAGTTCAGTCTATGGCTACACCTTC
.	TRBJ2-5	.	TRBV6-5	CASSYGGQYQETQYF	TGTGCCAGCAGTTACGGAGGACAGTATCAAGAGACCCAGTACTTC
.	TRBJ2-7	TRBD1	TRBV5-1	CASSSTAGTGDEQYF	TGCGCCAGCAGCTCTACTGCCGGGACAGGGGACGAGCAGTACTTC
.	TRBJ2-6	.	TRBV6-6	CASSYSNPSGANVLTF	TGTGCCAGCAGTTACTCGAACCCCTCTGGGGCCAACGTCCTGACTTTC
.	TRBJ2-7	TRBD2	TRBV19	CASSRGGPGEQYF	TGTGCCAGTAGTCGGGGGGGGCCTGGCGAGCAGTACTTC
few	TRBJ1-1	.	TRBV18	CASSPGADTEAFF	TGTGCCAGCTCACCGGGGGCGGACACTGAAGCTTTCTTT
.	TRBJ2-1	TRBD2	TRBV28	CASSATTGLHNEQFF	TGTGCCAGCAGTGCCACGACGGGACTACACAATGAGCAGTTCTTC
.	TRBJ2-5	.	TRBV21-1	CASSLGQGFGGETQYF	TGTGCCAGCAGCCTCGGACAGGGTTTTGGCGGAGAGACCCAGTACTTC